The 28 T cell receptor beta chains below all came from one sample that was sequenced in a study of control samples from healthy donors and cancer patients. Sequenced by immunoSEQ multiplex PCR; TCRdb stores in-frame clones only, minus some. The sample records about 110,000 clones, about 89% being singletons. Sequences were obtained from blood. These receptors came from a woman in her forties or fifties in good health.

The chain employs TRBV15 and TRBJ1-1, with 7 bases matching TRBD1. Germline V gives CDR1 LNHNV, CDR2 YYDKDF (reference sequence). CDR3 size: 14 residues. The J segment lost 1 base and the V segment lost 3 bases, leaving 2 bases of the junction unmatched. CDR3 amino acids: CATSRGQWNTEAFF. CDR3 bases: TGTGCCACCAGCAGGGGACAGTGGAACACTGAAGCTTTCTTT.

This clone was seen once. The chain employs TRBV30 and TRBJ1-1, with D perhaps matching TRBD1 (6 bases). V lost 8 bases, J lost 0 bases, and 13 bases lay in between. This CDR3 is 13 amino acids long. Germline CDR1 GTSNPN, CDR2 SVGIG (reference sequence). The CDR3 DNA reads TGTGCCGGGACAAACCTCATGAACACTGAAGCTTTCTTT. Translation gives CAGTNLMNTEAFF. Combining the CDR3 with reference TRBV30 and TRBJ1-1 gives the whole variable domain SQTIHQWPATLVQPVGSPLSLECTVEGTSNPNLYWYRQAAGRGLQLLFYSVGIGQISSEVPQNLSASRPQDRQFILSSKKLLLSDSGFYLCAGTNLMNTEAFFGQGTRLTVV.

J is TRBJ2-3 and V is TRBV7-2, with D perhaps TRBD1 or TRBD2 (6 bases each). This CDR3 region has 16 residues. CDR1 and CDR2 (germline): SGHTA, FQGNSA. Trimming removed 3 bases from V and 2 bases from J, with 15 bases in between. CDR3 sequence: CASSFLGGRTTDTQYF. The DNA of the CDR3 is TGTGCCAGCAGCTTCCTTGGGGGGCGGACCACAGATACGCAGTATTTT.

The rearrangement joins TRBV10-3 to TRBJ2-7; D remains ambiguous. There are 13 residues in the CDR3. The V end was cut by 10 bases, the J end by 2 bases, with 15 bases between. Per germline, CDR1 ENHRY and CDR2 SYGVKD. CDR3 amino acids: CATQKGITYEQYV. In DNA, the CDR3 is TGTGCCACCCAGAAAGGGATCACCTACGAGCAGTACGTC.

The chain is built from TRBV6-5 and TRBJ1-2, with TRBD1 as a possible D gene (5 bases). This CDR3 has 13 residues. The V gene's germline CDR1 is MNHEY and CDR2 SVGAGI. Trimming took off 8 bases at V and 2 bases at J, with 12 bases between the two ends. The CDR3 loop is CASQYAGNYGYTF. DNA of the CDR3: TGTGCCAGCCAATATGCAGGGAACTATGGCTACACCTTC.

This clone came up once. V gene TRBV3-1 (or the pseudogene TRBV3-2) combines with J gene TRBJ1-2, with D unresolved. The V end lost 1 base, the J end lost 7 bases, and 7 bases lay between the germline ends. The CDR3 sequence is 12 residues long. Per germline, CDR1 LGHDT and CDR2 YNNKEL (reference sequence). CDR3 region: CASSQVGVGYTF. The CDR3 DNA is TGTGCCAGCAGCCAAGTTGGTGTTGGCTACACCTTC.

The CDR3 DNA follows: TGTGCCAGCAGTGACGGGGGGAACACAGATACGCAGTATTTT. Translated: CASSDGGNTDTQYF. The chain recombines TRBV6-4 with TRBJ2-3; tentatively, D is TRBD2 (6 bases). Between the trimmed V and J ends, which lost 2 bases and 2 bases, there was a span of 8 bases. The germline gives CDR1 MRHNA, CDR2 SNTAGT. This CDR3 contains 14 residues.

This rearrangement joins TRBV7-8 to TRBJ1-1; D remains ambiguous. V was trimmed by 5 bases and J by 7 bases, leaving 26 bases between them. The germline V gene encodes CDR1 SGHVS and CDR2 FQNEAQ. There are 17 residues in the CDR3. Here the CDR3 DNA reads TGTGCCAGCAGCATAAAACTAAACCTGAAGTTCCGTGGTGAAGCTTTCTTT. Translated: CASSIKLNLKFRGEAFF.

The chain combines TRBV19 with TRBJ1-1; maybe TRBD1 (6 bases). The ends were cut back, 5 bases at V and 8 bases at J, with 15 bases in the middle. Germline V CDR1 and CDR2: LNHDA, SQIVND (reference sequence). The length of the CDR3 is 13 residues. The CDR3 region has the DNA TGTGCCAGTAGTGGGTGGACAGCATCCGAAGCTTTCTTT. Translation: CASSGWTASEAFF.

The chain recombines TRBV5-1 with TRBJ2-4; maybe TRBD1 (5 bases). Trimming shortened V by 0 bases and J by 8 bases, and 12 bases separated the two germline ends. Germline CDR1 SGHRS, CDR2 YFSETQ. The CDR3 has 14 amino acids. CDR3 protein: CASSLAREGDIQYF. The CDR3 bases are TGCGCCAGCAGCTTGGCCAGGGAAGGCGACATTCAGTACTTC. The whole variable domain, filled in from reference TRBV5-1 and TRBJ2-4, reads KAGVTQTPRYLIKTRGQQVTLSCSPISGHRSVSWYQQTPGQGLQFLFEYFSETQRNKGNFPGRFSGRQFSNSRSEMNVSTLELGDSALYLCASSLAREGDIQYFGAGTRLSVL.

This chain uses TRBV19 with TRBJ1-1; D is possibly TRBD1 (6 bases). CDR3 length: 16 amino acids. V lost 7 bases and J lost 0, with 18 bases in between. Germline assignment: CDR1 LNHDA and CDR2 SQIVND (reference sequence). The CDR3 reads CASTPRDIRLNTEAFF. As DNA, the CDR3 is TGTGCCAGTACTCCCCGGGACATTCGTTTGAACACTGAAGCTTTCTTT.

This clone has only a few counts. Here the CDR3 DNA reads TGTGCCAGCAGTTATATCTACAGGGGGCAAGGTGGCTACACCTTC. Its translation: CASSYIYRGQGGYTF. The chain couples TRBV6-5 to TRBJ1-2; 9 bases map to TRBD1. Germline CDR1 MNHEY, CDR2 SVGAGI. Trimming removed 3 bases from V and 7 bases from J; junction bases left unmatched: 9. CDR3 length equals 15 residues.

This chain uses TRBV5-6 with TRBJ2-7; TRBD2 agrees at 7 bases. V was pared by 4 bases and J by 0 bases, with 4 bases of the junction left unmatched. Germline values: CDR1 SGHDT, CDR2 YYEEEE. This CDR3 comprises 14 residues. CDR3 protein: CASSGGGSSYEQYV. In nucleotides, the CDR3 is TGTGCCAGCAGCGGCGGGGGAAGCTCCTACGAGCAGTACGTC.

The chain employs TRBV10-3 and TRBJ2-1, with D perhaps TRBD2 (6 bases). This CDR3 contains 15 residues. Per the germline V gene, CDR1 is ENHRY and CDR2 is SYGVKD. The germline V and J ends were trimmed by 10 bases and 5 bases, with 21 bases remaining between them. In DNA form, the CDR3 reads TGTGCCACCAATACAGGTTCGGGACTGAACAATGAGCAGTTCTTC. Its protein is CATNTGSGLNNEQFF.

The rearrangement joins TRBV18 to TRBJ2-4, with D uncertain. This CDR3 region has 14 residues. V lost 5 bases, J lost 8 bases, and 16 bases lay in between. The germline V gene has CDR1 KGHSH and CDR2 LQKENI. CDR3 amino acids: CASSALASADIQYF. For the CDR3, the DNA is TGTGCCAGCTCAGCCCTGGCCAGTGCGGACATTCAGTACTTC.

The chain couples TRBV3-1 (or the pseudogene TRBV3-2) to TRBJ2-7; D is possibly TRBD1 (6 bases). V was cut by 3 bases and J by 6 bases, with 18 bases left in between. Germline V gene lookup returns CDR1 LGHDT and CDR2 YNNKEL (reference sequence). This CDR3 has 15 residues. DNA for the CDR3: TGTGCCAGCAGCCATTGGGAACAGGGTAAAGGCGAGCAGTACTTC. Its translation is CASSHWEQGKGEQYF.

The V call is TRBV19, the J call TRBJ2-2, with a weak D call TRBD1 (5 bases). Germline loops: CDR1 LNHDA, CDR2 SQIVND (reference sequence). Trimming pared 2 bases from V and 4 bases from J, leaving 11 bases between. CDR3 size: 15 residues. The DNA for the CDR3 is TGTGCCAGTAGTATAAAGGGGCATGGCACCGGGGAGCTGTTTTTT. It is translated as CASSIKGHGTGELFF.

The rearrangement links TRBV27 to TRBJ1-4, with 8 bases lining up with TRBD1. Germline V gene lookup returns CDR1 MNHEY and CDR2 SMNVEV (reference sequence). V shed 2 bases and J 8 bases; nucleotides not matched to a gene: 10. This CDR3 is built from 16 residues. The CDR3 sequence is CASSLHGTGSEEKLFF. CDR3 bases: TGTGCCAGCAGTTTACATGGGACAGGAAGCGAAGAAAAACTGTTTTTT. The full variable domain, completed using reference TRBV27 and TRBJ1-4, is EAQVTQNPRYLITVTGKKLTVTCSQNMNHEYMSWYRQDPGLGLRQIYYSMNVEVTDKGDVPEGYKVSRKEKRNFPLILESPSPNQTSLYFCASSLHGTGSEEKLFFGSGTQLSVL.

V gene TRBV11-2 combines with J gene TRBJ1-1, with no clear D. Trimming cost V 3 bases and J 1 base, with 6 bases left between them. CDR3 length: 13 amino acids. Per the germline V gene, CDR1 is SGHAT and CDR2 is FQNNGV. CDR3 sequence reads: CASSFWGNTEAFF. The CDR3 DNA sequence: TGTGCCAGCAGCTTTTGGGGGAACACTGAAGCTTTCTTT.

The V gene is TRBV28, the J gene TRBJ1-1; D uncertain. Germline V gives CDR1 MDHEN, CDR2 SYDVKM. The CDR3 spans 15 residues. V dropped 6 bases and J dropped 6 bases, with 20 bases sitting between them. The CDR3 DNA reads TGTGCCAGCAGCCTGATGGTGGGGTACGGGGCTGAAGCTTTCTTT. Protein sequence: CASSLMVGYGAEAFF.

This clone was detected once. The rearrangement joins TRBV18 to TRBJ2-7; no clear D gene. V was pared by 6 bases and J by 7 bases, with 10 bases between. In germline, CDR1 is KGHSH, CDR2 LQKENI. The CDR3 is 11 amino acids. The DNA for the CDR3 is TGTGCCAGCTCGCGCTCCGCGGAGCAGTACTTC. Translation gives CASSRSAEQYF.

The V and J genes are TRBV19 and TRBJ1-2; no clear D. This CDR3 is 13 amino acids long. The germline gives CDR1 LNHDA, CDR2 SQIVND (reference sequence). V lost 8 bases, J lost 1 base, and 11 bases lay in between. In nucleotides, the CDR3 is TGTGCCAGTCTCGGCGGACTTAACTATGGCTACACCTTC. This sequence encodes CASLGGLNYGYTF.

The chain's CDR3 is CASSYPLGEKLFF. The CDR3, as DNA: TGTGCCAGCAGTTACCCCCTGGGGGAAAAACTGTTTTTT. This chain connects TRBV6-6 to TRBJ1-4; D gene uncertain. Germline V gene lookup returns CDR1 MNHNY and CDR2 SVGAGI (reference sequence). V dropped 2 bases and J dropped 8 bases, with 9 bases sitting between them. CDR3 length equals 13 residues.

The CDR3 sequence: CASSLFEPGELFF. CDR3 DNA sequence: TGTGCCAGCAGCTTATTCGAGCCCGGGGAGCTGTTTTTT. The chain links TRBV11-2 to TRBJ2-2; no clear D. V was clipped by 2 bases and J by 6 bases, with 7 bases between them. Germline V lookup: CDR1 SGHAT, CDR2 FQNNGV. This CDR3 comprises 13 residues.

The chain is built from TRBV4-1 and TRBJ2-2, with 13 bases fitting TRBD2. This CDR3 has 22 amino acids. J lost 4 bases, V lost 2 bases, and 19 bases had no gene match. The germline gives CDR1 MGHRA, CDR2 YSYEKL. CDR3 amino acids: CASSQCCTIGLAGDLSTGELFF. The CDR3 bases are TGCGCCAGCAGCCAATGTTGCACCATCGGACTAGCGGGAGATTTGTCCACCGGGGAGCTGTTTTTT.

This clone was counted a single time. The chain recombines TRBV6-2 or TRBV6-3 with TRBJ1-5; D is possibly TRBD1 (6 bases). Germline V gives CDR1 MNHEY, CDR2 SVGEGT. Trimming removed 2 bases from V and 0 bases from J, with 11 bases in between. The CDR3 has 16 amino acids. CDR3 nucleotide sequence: TGTGCCAGCAGTTACGGGAGCAGGGGTAGCAATCAGCCCCAGCATTTT. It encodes CASSYGSRGSNQPQHF.

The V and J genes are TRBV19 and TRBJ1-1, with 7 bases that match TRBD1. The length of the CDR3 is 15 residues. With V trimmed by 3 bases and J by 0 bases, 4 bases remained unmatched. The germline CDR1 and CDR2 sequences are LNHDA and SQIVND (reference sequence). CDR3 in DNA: TGTGCCAGTAGTATTTCAGGGGGGTTGAACACTGAAGCTTTCTTT. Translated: CASSISGGLNTEAFF.

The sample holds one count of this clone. The CDR3, as DNA: TGTGCCAGCAGCTTGAGTGCTAATCAGCCCCAGCATTTT. Protein product: CASSLSANQPQHF. The chain employs TRBV5-6 and TRBJ1-5, with no clear D. Germline assignment: CDR1 SGHDT and CDR2 YYEEEE. The CDR3 is made up of 13 amino acids. The ends were cut back, 1 base at V and 4 bases at J, with 6 bases in the middle.